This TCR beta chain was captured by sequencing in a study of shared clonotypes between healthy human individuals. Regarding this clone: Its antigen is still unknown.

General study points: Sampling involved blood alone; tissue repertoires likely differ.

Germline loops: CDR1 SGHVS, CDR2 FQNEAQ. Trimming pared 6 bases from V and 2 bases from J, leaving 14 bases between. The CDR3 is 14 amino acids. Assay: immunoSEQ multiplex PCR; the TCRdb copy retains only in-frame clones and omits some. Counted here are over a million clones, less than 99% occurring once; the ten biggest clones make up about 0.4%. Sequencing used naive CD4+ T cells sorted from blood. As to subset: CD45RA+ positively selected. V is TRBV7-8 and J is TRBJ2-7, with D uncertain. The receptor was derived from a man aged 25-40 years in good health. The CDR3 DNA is TGTGCCAGCAGGAAGACTCCTACGACCTACGAGCAGTACTTC. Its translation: CASRKTPTTYEQYF.